This T cell receptor beta chain was identified in a study of blood T cell repertoires in COVID-19. About the research overall: Material from acute and convalescent COVID-19 was sourced from the United States, Italy and Spain.

CDR3 length: 15 residues. Germline V CDR1 and CDR2: SGDLS, YYNGEE. J lost 4 bases, V lost 0 bases, and 6 bases had no gene match. In the source study's methods: Quantification of nucleated cells was approximated via reference gene primer amplification. Repertoires were generated with immunoSEQ multiplex PCR, while TCRdb's copy carries only in-frame clones and drops some. That table gives V, J and clone size, and the DNA gave D and trimming. The data contain around 260,000 clones, around 88% of them singletons. The sample consisted of peripheral blood. The rearrangement links TRBV9 to TRBJ2-7, with 8 nucleotides matching TRBD1. The receptor's source is a man between 25 and 39 years old with acute or convalescent COVID-19. CDR3 residues: CASSVGGTGFYEQYF. For the CDR3, the DNA is TGTGCCAGCAGCGTAGGAGGGACAGGATTTTACGAGCAGTACTTC.